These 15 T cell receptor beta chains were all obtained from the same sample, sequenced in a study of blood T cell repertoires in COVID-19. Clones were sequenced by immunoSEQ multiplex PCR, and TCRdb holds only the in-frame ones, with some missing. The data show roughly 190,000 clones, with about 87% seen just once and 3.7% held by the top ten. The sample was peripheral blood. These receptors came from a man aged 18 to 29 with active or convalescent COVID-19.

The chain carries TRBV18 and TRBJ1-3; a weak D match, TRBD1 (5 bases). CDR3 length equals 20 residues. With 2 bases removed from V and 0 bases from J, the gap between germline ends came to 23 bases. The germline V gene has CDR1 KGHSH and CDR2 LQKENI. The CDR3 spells CASSPSDQGVVPASGNTIYF. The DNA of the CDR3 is TGTGCCAGCTCACCATCCGACCAGGGCGTCGTCCCAGCCTCTGGAAACACCATATATTTT.

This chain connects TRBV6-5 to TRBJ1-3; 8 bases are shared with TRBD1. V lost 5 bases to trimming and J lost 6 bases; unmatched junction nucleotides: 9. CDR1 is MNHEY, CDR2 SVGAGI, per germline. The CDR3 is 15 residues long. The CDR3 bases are TGTGCCAGCAGTCCAGGACAGGGAAGGACAAACACCATATATTTT. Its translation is CASSPGQGRTNTIYF.

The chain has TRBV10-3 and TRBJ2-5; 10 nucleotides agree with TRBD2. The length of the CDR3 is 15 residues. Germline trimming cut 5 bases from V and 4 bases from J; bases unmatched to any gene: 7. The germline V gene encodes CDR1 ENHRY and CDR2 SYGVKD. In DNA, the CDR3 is TGTGCCATCAGTTCACCGACTAGCGGGCCAGAGACCCAGTACTTC. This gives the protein CAISSPTSGPETQYF.

This CDR3 reads CASRTSGGALGANVLTF. The CDR3 DNA follows: TGTGCCAGTCGTACTAGCGGGGGGGCCCTCGGGGCCAACGTCCTGACTTTC. The chain employs TRBV19 and TRBJ2-6; 13 positions match TRBD2. In germline, CDR1 is LNHDA, CDR2 SQIVND (reference sequence). CDR3 length: 17 residues. Trimming took 8 bases from V and 4 from J; bases not matched to a gene: 8. The full variable domain, rest sourced from reference TRBV19 and TRBJ2-6, is DGGITQSPKYLFRKEGQNVTLSCEQNLNHDAMYWYRQDPGQGLRLIYYSQIVNDFQKGDIAEGYSVSREKKESFPLTVTSAQKNPTAFYLCASRTSGGALGANVLTFGAGSRLTVL.

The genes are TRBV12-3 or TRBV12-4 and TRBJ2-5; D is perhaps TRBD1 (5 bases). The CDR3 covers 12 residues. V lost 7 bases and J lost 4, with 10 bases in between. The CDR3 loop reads CASKGEGETQYF. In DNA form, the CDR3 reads TGTGCCAGCAAAGGGGAAGGAGAGACCCAGTACTTC.

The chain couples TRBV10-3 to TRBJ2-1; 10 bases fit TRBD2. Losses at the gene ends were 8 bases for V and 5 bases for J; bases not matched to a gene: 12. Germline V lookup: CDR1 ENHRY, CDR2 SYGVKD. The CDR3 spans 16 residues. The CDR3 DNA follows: TGTGCCATCCTCAAAACCCTAGCGGGAGAGGACAATGAGCAGTTCTTC. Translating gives CAILKTLAGEDNEQFF.

CDR3 amino acids: CASSSGLASEQYF. The CDR3 nucleotides read TGTGCCAGCAGCTCAGGACTAGCTTCCGAGCAGTACTTC. The rearrangement joins TRBV11-3 to TRBJ2-7, with 8 bases aligning to TRBD2. Germline CDR1 reads SGHNT; CDR2 reads YENEEA. There are 13 residues in the CDR3. After removal of 4 bases from V and 6 bases from J, the junction contained 5 bases not matched to a gene.

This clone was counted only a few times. The CDR3 coding sequence is TGTGCCTGGAGTGTAAACAGGAATGGAAACACCATATATTTT. Protein sequence: CAWSVNRNGNTIYF. The chain recombines TRBV30 with TRBJ1-3; the D gene is possibly TRBD1 (5 bases). The CDR3 contains 14 residues. Between the trimmed V and J ends, which lost 0 bases and 3 bases, there was a span of 9 bases. Germline loops: CDR1 GTSNPN, CDR2 SVGIG (reference sequence).

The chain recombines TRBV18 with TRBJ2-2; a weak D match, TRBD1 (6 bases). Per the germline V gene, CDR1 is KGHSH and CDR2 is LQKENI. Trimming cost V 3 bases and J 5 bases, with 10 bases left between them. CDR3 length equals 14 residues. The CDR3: CASSPQGTTGELFF. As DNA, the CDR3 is TGTGCCAGCTCACCCCAGGGGACGACCGGGGAGCTGTTTTTT.

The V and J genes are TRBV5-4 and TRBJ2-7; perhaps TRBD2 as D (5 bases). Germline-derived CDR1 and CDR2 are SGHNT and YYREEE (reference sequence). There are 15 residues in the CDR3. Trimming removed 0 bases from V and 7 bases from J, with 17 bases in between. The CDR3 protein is CASSLGLPGLREQYF. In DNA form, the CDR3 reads TGTGCCAGCAGCTTGGGTCTCCCTGGACTGCGGGAGCAGTACTTC. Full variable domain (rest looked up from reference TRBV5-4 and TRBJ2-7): ETGVTQSPTHLIKTRGQQVTLRCSSQSGHNTVSWYQQALGQGPQFIFQYYREEENGRGNFPPRFSGLQFPNYSSELNVNALELDDSALYLCASSLGLPGLREQYFGPGTRLTVT.

CDR3 protein: CASTPGGLETQYF. CDR3 nucleotides: TGTGCCAGCACCCCAGGGGGCTTAGAGACCCAGTACTTC. The chain employs TRBV6-6 and TRBJ2-5; TRBD1 matches 8 bases. Germline V gene data show CDR1 as MNHNY and CDR2 as SVGAGI (reference sequence). V lost 7 bases to trimming and J lost 4 bases; unmatched junction nucleotides: 5. This CDR3 has 13 residues.

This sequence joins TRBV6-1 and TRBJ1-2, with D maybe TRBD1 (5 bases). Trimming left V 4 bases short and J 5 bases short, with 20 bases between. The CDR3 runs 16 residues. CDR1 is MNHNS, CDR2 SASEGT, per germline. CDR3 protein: CASSGSLQGLGYGYTF. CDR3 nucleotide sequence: TGTGCCAGCAGTGGGTCGCTTCAGGGTTTGGGGTATGGCTACACCTTC.

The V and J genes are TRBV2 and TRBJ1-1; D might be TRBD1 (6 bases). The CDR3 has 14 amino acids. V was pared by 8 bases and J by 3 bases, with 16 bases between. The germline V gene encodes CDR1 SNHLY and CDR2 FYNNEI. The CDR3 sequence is CASDPQGPYTEAFF. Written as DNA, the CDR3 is TGTGCCAGCGATCCACAGGGCCCTTACACTGAAGCTTTCTTT.

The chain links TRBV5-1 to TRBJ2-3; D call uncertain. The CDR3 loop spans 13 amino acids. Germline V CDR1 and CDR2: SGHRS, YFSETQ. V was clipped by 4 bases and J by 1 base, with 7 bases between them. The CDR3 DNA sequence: TGCGCCAGCAGCGGGCCCGGCACAGATACGCAGTATTTT. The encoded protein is CASSGPGTDTQYF.

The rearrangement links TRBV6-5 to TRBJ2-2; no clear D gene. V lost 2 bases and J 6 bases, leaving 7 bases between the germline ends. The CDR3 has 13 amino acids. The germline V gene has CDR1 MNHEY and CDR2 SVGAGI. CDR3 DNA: TGTGCCAGCAGTTACAGTCGAGCCGGGGAGCTGTTTTTT. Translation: CASSYSRAGELFF.